These 8 T cell receptor beta chains were all obtained from the same sample, sequenced in a study of cytomegalovirus exposure and HLA in healthy donors. Primers for the PCR totalled 60 Vbeta and 13 Jbeta. This table comes from immunoSEQ multiplex PCR, and its TCRdb copy is limited to in-frame clones, with some not included. The data contain 90,000 or so clones, around 80% of them seen just once; the ten biggest clones take up 4% to 5.5%. The sample taken for sequencing was PBMCs. The receptors were gathered from a male donor in good health and CMV-seropositive.

The CDR3 bases are TGCGCCAGCAAAGGGAGACCGGGACTAGCGGTTTTGGGAGATACGCAGTATTTT. It specifies CASKGRPGLAVLGDTQYF. V gene TRBV10-2 combines with J gene TRBJ2-3; 11 positions match TRBD2. CDR3 length: 18 amino acids. Germline CDR1 and CDR2: WSHSY and SAAADI. The J segment lost 5 bases and the V segment lost 7 bases, leaving 17 bases of the junction unmatched.

The chain recombines TRBV5-8 with TRBJ2-5, with TRBD2 identical over 8 bases. CDR1 and CDR2 from the germline V gene are SGHTS and YDEGEE. The CDR3 extends over 17 amino acids. Trimming cost V 1 base and J 1 base; bases outside gene matches: 9. DNA for the CDR3: TGTGCCAGCAGCTTGAACCAAATAGCGGGGTCCCAAGAGACCCAGTACTTC. Protein: CASSLNQIAGSQETQYF.

The J gene is TRBJ1-5, the V gene TRBV28; D possibly corresponds to TRBD1 (6 bases). With 6 bases removed from V and 2 bases from J, the gap between germline ends came to 14 bases. This CDR3 has 15 amino acids. Germline loops: CDR1 MDHEN, CDR2 SYDVKM. In DNA, the CDR3 is TGTGCCAGCAGGTCTTACAGGGTTGGCAATCAGCCCCAGCATTTT. It yields the protein CASRSYRVGNQPQHF.

The DNA for the CDR3 is TGCGCCAGCAGCGTCACAGGGAGACTCTCCTACGAGCAGTACTTC. Residues: CASSVTGRLSYEQYF. This chain connects TRBV5-1 to TRBJ2-7, with D maybe TRBD1 (6 bases). V was clipped by 4 bases and J by 0 bases, with 14 bases between them. CDR1 and CDR2 (germline): SGHRS, YFSETQ. The CDR3 has 15 residues.

This chain uses TRBV29-1 with TRBJ1-5; D remains ambiguous. Germline values: CDR1 SQVTM, CDR2 ANQGSEA. Trimming left V 4 bases short and J 4 bases short, with 14 bases between. This CDR3 spans 14 amino acids. The CDR3 DNA reads TGCAGCGTTGGAAGGGAGGGCCCGAATCAGCCCCAGCATTTT. Its translation: CSVGREGPNQPQHF.

The chain has TRBV11-3 and TRBJ1-2; D remains ambiguous. The V gene lost 5 bases and the J gene lost 4 bases, with 11 bases spanning the gap. The CDR3 length is 13 residues. Germline V lookup: CDR1 SGHNT, CDR2 YENEEA. The DNA of the CDR3 is TGTGCCAGCAGCCAAGCCCGGGGCTATGGCTACACCTTC. Protein product: CASSQARGYGYTF.

The rearrangement uses TRBV6-5 and TRBJ2-5; TRBD2 agrees at 14 bases. V was clipped by 0 bases and J by 11 bases; unmatched bases: 8. From germline, CDR1 is MNHEY and CDR2 SVGAGI. This CDR3 contains 16 residues. The CDR3 sequence is CASSYSMTSGGAEQYF. In DNA form, the CDR3 reads TGTGCCAGCAGTTACTCGATGACTAGCGGGGGGGCGGAGCAGTACTTC.

CDR3 DNA sequence: TGTGCCAGTAGTGGGAGGGGCCGCACAGATACGCAGTATTTT. It translates to CASSGRGRTDTQYF. The gene calls are TRBV19 and TRBJ2-3, with 7 bases fitting TRBD2. The CDR3 sequence is 14 residues long. Germline trimming cut 5 bases from V and 1 base from J; bases unmatched to any gene: 3. CDR1 is LNHDA, CDR2 SQIVND, per germline (reference sequence).